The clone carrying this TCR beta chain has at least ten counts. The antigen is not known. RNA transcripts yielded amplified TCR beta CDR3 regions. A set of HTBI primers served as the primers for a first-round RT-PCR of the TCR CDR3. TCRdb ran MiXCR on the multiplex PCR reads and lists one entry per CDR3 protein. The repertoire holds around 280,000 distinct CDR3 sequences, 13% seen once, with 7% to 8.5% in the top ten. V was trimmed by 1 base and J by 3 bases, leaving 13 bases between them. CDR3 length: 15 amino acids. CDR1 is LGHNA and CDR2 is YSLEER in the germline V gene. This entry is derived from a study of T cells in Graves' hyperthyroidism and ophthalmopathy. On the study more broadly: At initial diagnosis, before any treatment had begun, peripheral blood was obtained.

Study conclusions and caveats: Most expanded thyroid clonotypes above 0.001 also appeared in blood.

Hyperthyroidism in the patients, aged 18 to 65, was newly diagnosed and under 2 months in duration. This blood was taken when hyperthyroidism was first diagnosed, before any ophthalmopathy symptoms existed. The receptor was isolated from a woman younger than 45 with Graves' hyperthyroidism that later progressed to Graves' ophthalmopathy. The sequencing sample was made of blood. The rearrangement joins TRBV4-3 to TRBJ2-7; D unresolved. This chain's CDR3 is CASSQVVWAHYEQYF. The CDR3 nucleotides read TGCGCCAGCAGCCAAGTTGTGTGGGCCCACTACGAGCAGTACTTC.